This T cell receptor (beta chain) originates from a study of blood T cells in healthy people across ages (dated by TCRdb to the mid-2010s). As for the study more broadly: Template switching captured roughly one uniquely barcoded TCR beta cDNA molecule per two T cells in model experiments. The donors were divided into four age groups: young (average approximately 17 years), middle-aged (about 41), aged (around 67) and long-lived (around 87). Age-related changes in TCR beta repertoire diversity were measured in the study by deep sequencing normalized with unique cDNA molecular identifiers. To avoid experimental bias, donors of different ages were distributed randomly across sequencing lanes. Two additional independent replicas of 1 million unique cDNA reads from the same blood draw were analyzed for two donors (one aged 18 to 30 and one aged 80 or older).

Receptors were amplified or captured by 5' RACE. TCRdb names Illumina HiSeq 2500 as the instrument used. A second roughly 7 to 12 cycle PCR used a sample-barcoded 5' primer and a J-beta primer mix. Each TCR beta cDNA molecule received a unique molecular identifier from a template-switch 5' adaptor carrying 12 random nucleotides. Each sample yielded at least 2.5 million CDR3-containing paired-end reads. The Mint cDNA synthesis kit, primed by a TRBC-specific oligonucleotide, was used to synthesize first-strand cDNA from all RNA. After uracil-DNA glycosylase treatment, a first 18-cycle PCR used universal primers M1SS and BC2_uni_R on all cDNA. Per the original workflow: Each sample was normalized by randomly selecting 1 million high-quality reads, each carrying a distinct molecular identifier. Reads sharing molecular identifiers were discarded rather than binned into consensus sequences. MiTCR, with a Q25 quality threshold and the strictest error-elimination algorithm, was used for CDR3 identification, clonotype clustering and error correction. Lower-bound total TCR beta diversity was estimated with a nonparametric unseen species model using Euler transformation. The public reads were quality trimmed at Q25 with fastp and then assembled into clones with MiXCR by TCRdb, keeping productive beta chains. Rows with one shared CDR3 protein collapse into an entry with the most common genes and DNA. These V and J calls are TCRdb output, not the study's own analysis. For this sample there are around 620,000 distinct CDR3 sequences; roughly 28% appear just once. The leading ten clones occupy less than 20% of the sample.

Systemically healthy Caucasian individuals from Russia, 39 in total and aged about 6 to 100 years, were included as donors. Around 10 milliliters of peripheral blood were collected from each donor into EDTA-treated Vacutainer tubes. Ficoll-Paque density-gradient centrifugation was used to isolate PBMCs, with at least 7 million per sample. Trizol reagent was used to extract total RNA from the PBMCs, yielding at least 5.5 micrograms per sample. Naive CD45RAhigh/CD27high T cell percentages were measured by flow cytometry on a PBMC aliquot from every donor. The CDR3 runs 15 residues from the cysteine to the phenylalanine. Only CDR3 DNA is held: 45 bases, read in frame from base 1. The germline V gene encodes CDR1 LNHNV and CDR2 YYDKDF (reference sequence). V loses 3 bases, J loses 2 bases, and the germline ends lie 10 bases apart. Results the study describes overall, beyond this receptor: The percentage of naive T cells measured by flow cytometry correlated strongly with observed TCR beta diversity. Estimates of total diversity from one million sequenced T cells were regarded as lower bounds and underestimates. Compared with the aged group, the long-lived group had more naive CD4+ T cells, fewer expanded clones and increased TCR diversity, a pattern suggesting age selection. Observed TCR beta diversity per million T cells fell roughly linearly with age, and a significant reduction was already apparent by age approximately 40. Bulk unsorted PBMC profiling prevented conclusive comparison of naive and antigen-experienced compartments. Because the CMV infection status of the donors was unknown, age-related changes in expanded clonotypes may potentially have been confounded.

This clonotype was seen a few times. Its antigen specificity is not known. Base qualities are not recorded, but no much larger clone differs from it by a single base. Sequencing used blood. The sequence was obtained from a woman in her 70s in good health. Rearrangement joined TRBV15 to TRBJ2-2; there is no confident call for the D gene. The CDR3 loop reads CATSRLPINTGELFF. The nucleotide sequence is TGTGCCACCAGCAGGTTACCCATTAACACCGGGGAGCTGTTTTTT.